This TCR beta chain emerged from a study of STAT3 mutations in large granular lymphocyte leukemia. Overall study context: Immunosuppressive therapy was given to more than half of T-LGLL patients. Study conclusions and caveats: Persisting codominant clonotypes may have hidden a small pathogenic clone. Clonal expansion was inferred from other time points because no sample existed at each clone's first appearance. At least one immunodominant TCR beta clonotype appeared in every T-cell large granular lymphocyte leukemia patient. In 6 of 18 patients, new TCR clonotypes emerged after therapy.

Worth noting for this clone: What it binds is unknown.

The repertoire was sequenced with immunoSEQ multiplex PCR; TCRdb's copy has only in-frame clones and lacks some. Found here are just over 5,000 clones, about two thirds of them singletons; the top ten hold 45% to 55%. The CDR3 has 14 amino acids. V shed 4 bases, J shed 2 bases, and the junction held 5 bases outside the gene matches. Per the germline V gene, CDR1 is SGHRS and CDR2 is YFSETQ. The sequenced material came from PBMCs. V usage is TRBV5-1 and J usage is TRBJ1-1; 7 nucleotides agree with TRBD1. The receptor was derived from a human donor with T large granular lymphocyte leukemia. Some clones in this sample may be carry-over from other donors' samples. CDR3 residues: CASSAQGGNTEAFF. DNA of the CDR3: TGCGCCAGCAGCGCCCAGGGGGGAAACACTGAAGCTTTCTTT.